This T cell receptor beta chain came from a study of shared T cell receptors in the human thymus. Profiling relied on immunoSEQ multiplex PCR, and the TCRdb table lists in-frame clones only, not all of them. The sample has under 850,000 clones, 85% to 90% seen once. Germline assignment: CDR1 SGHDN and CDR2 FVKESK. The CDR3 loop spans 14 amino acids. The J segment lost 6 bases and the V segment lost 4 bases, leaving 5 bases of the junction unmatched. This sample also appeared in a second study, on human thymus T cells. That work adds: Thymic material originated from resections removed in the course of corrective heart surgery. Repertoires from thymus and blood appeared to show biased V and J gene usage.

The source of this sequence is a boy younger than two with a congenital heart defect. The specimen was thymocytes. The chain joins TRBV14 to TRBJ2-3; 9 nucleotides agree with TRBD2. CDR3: CASSPGLAKDTQYF. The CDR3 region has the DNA TGTGCCAGCAGCCCGGGACTAGCAAAGGATACGCAGTATTTT.